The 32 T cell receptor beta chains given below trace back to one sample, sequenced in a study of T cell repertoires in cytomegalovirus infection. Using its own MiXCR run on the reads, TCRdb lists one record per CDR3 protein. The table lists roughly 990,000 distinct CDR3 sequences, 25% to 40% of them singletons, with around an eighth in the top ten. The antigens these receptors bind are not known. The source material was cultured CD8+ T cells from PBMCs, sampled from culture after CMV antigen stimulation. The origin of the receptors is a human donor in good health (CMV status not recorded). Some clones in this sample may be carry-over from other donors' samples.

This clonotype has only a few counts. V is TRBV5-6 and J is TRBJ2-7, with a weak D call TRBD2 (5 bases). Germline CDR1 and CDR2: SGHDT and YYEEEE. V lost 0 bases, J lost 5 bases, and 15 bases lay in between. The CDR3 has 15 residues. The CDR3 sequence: CASSLERVFTDEQYV. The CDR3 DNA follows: TGTGCCAGCAGCTTGGAGAGGGTGTTCACGGACGAGCAGTACGTC.

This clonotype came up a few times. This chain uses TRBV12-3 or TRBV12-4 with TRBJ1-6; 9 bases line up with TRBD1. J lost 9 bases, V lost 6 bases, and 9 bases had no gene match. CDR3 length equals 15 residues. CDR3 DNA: TGTGCCAGCAGCTCCGGGACAGGGACGGGTTCACCCCTCCACTTT. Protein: CASSSGTGTGSPLHF.

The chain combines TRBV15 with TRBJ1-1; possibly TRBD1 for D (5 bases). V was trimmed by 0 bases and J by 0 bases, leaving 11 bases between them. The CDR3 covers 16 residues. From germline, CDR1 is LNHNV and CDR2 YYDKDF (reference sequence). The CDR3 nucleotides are TGTGCCACCAGCAGAGAAATGACAGACGTGAACACTGAAGCTTTCTTT. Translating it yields CATSREMTDVNTEAFF.

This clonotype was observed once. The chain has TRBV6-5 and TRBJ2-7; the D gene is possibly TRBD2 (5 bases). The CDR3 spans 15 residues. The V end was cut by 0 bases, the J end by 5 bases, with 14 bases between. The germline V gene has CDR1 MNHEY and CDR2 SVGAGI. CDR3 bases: TGTGCCAGCAGTTACTCAAACCGGGGAGCGGACGAGCAGTACGTC. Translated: CASSYSNRGADEQYV.

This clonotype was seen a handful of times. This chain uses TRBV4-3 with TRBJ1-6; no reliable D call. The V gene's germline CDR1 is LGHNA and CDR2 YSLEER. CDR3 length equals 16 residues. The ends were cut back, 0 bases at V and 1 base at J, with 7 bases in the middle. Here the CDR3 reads CASSQDKGSYNSPLHF. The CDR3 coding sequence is TGCGCCAGCAGCCAAGATAAAGGATCCTATAATTCACCCCTCCACTTT.

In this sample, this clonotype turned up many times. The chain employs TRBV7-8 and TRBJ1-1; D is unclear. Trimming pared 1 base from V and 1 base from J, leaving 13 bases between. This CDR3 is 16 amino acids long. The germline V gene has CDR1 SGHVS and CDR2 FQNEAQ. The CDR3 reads CASSLVGIYPNTEAFF. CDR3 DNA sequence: TGTGCCAGCAGCTTAGTGGGAATATACCCGAACACTGAAGCTTTCTTT. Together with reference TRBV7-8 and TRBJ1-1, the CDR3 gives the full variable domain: GAGVSQSPRYKVAKRGQDVALRCDPISGHVSLFWYQQALGQGPEFLTYFQNEAQLDKSGLPSDRFFAERPEGSVSTLKIQRTQQEDSAVYLCASSLVGIYPNTEAFFGQGTRLTVV.

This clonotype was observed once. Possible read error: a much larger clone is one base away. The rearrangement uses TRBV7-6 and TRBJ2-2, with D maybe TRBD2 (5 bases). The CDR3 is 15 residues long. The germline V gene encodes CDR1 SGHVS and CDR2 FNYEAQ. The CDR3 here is CANSLDGGSTGELFF. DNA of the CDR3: TGTGCCAACAGCTTAGATGGAGGTTCCACCGGGGAGCTGTTTTTT.

The CDR3 DNA is TGTGCCAGCAGCCCGGGGACAGCACATGGCTACACCTTC. Translated, it gives CASSPGTAHGYTF. The J gene is TRBJ1-2, the V gene TRBV5-4; TRBD1 aligns across 7 bases. V shed 4 bases and J 6 bases; nucleotides not matched to a gene: 6. This CDR3 region has 13 residues. The germline V gene has CDR1 SGHNT and CDR2 YYREEE (reference sequence).

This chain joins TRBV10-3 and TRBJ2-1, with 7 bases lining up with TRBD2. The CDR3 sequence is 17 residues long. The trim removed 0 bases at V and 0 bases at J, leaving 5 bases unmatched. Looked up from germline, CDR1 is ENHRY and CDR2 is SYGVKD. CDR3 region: CAISESPGGSSYNEQFF. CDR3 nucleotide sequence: TGTGCCATCAGTGAGTCCCCGGGGGGTAGCTCCTACAATGAGCAGTTCTTC.

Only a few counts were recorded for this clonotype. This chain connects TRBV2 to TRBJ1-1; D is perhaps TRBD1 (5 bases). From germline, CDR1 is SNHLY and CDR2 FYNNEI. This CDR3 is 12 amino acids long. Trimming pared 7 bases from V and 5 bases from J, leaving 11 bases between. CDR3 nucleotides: TGTGCCAGCATTGGGGGAAAGACTGAAGCTTTCTTT. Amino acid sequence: CASIGGKTEAFF.

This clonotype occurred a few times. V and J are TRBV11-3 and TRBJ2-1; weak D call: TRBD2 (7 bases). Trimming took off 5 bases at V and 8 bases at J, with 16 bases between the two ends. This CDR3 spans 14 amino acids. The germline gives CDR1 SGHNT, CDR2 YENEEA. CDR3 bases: TGTGCCAGCAGCCCCGGGGGGCCCGTTGATGAGCAGTTCTTC. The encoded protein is CASSPGGPVDEQFF.

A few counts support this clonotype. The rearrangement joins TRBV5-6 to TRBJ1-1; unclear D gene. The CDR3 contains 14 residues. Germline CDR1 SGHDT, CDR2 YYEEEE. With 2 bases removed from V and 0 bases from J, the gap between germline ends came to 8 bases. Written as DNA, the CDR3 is TGTGCCAGCAGCTTTTGGTCGTTGAACACTGAAGCTTTCTTT. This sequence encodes CASSFWSLNTEAFF.

The CDR3 loop is CASSIGQGKRDNEQFF. In DNA, the CDR3 is TGTGCCAGTAGTATCGGACAGGGGAAAAGGGACAATGAGCAGTTCTTC. The V call is TRBV19, the J call TRBJ2-1; TRBD1 matches 9 bases. Germline values: CDR1 LNHDA, CDR2 SQIVND (reference sequence). The V segment lost 3 bases and the J segment 5 bases; nucleotides outside the gene matches: 8. The CDR3 contains 16 residues.

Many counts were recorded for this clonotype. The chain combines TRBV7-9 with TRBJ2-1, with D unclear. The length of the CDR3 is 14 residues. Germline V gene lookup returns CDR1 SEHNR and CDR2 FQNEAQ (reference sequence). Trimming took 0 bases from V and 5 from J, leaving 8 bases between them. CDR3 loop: CASSLAQVHNEQFF. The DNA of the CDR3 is TGTGCCAGCAGCTTAGCGCAGGTGCACAATGAGCAGTTCTTC. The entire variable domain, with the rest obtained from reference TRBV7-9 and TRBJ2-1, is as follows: DTGVSQNPRHKITKRGQNVTFRCDPISEHNRLYWYRQTLGQGPEFLTYFQNEAQLEKSRLLSDRFSAERPKGSFSTLEIQRTEQGDSAMYLCASSLAQVHNEQFFGPGTRLTVL.

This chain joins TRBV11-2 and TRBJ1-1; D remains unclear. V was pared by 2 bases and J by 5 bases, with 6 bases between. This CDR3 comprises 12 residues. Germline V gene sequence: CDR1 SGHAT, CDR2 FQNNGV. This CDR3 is CASSLSQTEAFF. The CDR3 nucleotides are TGTGCCAGCAGCTTATCTCAGACTGAAGCTTTCTTT.

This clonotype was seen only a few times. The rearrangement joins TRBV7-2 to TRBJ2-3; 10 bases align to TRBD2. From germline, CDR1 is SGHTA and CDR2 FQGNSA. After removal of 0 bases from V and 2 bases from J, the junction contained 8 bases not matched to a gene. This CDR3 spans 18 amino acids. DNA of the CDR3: TGTGCCAGCAGCTTAGCGCAACTAGCGGGGTCTTACACAGATACGCAGTATTTT. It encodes CASSLAQLAGSYTDTQYF.

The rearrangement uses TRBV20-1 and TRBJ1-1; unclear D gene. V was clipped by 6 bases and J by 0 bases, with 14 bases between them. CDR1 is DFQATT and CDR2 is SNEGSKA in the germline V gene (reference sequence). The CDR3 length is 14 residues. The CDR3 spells CSAARWTMNTEAFF. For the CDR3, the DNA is TGCAGTGCGGCCAGGTGGACGATGAACACTGAAGCTTTCTTT.

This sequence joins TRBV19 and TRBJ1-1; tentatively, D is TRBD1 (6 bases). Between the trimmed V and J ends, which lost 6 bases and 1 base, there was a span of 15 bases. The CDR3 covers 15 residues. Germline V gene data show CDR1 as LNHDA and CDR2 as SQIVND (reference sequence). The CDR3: CASSRSRGQNTEAFF. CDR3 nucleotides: TGTGCCAGTAGCCGGTCCCGGGGACAGAACACTGAAGCTTTCTTT.

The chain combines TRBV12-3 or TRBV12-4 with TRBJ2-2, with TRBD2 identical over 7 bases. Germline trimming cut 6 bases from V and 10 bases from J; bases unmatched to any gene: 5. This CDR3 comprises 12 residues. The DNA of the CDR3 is TGTGCCAGCAGCCCAGGACTAGTGGAGCTGTTTTTT. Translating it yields CASSPGLVELFF.

For the CDR3, the DNA is TGTGCCAGCAGTAGGGACAGGGTCTCGCTTCGGGGCAAAAACATTCAGTACTTC. Translating gives CASSRDRVSLRGKNIQYF. The V call is TRBV7-8, the J call TRBJ2-4, with 9 bases aligning to TRBD1. Trimming at V came to 6 bases and at J to 3 bases, leaving 15 bases not matched to a gene. Per germline, CDR1 SGHVS and CDR2 FQNEAQ. The CDR3 has 18 residues.

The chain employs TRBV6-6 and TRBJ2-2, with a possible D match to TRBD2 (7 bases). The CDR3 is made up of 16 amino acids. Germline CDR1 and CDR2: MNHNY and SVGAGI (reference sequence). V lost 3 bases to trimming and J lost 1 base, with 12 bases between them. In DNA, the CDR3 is TGTGCCAGCAGTTATGTGCGGGGGCGGAACACCGGGGAGCTGTTTTTT. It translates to CASSYVRGRNTGELFF.

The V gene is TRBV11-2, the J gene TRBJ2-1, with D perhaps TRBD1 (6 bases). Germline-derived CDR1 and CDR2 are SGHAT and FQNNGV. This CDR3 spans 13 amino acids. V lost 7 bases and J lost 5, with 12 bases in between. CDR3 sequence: CASTGTSNNEQFF. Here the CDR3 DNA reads TGTGCCAGCACTGGGACAAGCAACAATGAGCAGTTCTTC.

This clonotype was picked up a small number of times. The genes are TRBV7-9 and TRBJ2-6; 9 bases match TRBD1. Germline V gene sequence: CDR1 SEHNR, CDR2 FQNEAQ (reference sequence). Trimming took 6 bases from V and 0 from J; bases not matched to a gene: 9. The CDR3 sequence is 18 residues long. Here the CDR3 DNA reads TGTGCCAGCAGTTCGAGTGGACAGGGGAGCTCTGGGGCCAACGTCCTGACTTTC. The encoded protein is CASSSSGQGSSGANVLTF. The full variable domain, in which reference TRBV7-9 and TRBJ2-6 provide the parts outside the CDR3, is DTGVSQNPRHKITKRGQNVTFRCDPISEHNRLYWYRQTLGQGPEFLTYFQNEAQLEKSRLLSDRFSAERPKGSFSTLEIQRTEQGDSAMYLCASSSSGQGSSGANVLTFGAGSRLTVL.

Written as DNA, the CDR3 is TGTGCCAGCAGCTTAGTCGGGACAGGGAAATACTACAATGAGCAGTTCTTC. The encoded protein is CASSLVGTGKYYNEQFF. The chain uses TRBV13 and TRBJ2-1; 9 bases align to TRBD1. After removal of 1 base from V and 3 bases from J, the junction contained 7 bases not matched to a gene. The CDR3 sequence is 17 residues long. Germline V gene sequence: CDR1 PRHDT, CDR2 FYEKMQ (reference sequence).

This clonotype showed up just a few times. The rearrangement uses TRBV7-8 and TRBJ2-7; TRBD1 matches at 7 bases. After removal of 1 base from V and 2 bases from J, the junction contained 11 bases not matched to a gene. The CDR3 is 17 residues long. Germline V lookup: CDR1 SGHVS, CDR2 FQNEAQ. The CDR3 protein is CASSLDSETGIPYEQYV. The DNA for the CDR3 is TGTGCCAGCAGCTTAGATTCCGAGACAGGGATCCCCTACGAGCAGTACGTC.

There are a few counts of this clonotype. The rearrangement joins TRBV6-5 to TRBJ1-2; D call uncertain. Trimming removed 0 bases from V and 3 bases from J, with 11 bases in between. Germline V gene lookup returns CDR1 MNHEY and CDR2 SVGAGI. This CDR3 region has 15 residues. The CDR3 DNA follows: TGTGCCAGCAGTTACTCTGCGGTCCCCCACTATGGCTACACCTTC. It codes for CASSYSAVPHYGYTF.

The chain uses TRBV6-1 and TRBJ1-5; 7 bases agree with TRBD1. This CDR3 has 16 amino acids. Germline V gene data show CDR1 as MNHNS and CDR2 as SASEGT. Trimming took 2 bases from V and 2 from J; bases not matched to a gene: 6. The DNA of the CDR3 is TGTGCCAGCAGTGAATTGGGACAGAGCGGCAATCAGCCCCAGCATTTT. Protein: CASSELGQSGNQPQHF.

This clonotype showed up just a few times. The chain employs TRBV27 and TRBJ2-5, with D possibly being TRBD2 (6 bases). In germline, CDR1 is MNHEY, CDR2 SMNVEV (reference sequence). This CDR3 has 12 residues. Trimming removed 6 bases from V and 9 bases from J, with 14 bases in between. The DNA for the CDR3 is TGTGCCAGCAGGGGGGGTGCAGGTCCCCAGTACTTC. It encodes CASRGGAGPQYF.

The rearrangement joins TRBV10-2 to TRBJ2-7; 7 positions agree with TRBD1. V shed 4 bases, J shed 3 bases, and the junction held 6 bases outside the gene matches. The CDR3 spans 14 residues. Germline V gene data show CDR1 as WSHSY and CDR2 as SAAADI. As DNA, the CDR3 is TGCGCCAGCAGTGTGGGACAGAGTTACTACGAGCAGTACTTC. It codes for CASSVGQSYYEQYF.

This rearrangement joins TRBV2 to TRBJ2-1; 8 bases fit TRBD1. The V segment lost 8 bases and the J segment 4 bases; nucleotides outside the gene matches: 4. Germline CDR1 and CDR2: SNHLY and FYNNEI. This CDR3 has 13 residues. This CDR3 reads CASPGQEYNEQFF. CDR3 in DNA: TGTGCCAGCCCGGGACAGGAGTACAATGAGCAGTTCTTC.

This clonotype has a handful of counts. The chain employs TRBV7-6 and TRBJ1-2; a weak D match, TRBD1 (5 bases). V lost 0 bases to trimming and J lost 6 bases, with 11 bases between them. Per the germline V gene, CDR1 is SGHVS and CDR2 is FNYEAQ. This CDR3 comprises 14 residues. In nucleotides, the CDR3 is TGTGCCAGCAGCTTAGCGGTCAGGGTGGATGGCTACACCTTC. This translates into CASSLAVRVDGYTF.

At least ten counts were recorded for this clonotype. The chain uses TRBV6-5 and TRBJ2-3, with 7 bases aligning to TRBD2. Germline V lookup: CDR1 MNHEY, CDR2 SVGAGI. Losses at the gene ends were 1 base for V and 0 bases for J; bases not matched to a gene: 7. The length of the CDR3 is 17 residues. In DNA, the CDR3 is TGTGCCAGCAGTTACTTTGCACGAGCGGGGAGCACAGATACGCAGTATTTT. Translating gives CASSYFARAGSTDTQYF.